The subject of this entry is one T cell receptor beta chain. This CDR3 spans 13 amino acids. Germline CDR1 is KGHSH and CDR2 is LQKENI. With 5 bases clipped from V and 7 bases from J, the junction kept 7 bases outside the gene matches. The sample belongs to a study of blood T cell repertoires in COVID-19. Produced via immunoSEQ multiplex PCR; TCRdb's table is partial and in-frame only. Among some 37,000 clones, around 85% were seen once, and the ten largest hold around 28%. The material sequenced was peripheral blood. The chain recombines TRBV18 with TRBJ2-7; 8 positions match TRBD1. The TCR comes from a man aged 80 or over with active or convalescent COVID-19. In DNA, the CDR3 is TGTGCCAGCTCAGAACTACAGGGGGGAGAGCAGTACTTC. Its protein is CASSELQGGEQYF.